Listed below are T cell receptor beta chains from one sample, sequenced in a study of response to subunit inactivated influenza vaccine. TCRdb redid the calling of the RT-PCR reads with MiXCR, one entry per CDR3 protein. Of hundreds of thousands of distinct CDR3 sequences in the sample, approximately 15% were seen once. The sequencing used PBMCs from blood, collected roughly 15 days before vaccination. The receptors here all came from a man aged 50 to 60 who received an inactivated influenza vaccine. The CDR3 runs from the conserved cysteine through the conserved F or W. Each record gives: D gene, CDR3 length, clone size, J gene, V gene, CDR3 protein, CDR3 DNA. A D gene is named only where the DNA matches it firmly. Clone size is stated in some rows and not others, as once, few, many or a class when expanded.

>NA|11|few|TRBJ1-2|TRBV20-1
CSVRVNYGYTF
TGCAGTGTCCGGGTAAACTATGGCTACACCTTC
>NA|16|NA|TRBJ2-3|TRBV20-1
CSASRPGRSRSDTQYF
TGCAGTGCTAGTCGCCCGGGAAGGTCTCGTTCTGATACGCAGTATTTT
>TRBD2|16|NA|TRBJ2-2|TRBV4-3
CASSQVTLADTGELFF
TGCGCCAGCAGCCAAGTCACCCTAGCGGACACCGGGGAGCTGTTTTTT
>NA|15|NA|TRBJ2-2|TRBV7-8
CASKGWGAQTGELFF
TGTGCCAGCAAGGGCTGGGGGGCCCAGACCGGGGAGCTGTTTTTT
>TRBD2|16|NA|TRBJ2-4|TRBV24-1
CATSDFHRLANDIQYF
TGTGCCACCAGTGACTTCCATAGACTAGCAAATGACATTCAGTACTTC
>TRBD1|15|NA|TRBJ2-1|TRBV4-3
CASSQAWTGDNEQFF
TGCGCCAGCAGCCAGGCTTGGACAGGAGACAATGAGCAGTTCTTC
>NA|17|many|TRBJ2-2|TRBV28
CASRSSSGARSAGELFF
TGTGCCAGCAGATCTTCCTCCGGGGCCCGATCGGCCGGGGAGCTGTTTTTT
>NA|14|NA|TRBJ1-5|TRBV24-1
CATSGHSSNQPQHF
TGTGCCACCAGTGGGCACAGCAGCAATCAGCCCCAGCATTTT
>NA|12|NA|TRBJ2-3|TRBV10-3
CASSPQDRAQYF
TGTGCCAGCTCACCCCAAGACCGTGCGCAGTATTTT
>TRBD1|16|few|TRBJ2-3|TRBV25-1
CASSTSGTGVADTQYF
TGTGCCAGCAGCACCTCTGGGACAGGGGTGGCAGATACGCAGTATTTT
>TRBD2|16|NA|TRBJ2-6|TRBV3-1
CASSQDRTSGANVLTF
TGTGCCAGCAGCCAAGATCGGACTAGCGGGGCCAACGTCCTGACTTTC
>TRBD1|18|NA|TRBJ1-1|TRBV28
CASSSPGTGPTIFTEAFF
TGTGCCAGCAGTTCCCCCGGGACAGGGCCAACAATTTTTACTGAAGCTTTCTTT
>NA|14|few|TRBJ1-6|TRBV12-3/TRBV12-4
CASSLRWVHSPLHF
TGTGCCAGCAGTTTACGTTGGGTTCATTCACCCCTCCACTTT
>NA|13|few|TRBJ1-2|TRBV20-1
CSANPLRNYGYTF
TGCAGTGCTAACCCCCTGCGTAACTATGGCTACACCTTC
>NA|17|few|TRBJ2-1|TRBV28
CASSSVGSRDTFIGQFF
TGTGCCAGCAGTTCGGTAGGAAGTCGGGACACTTTTATAGGGCAGTTCTTC
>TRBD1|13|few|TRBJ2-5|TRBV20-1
CSALDRVGETQYF
TGCAGTGCCCTGGACAGGGTGGGGGAGACCCAGTACTTC
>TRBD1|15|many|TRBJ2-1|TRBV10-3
CASSRGTGGYNEQFF
TGTGCCTCTAGCCGCGGGACAGGAGGCTACAATGAGCAGTTCTTC
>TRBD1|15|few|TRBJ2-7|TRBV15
CATSTGTGGSYEQYF
TGTGCCACCAGCACTGGGACAGGGGGAAGCTACGAGCAGTACTTC
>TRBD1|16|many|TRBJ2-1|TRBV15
CATSRDRGQGVHEQFF
TGTGCCACCAGCAGAGATCGGGGACAGGGGGTTCATGAGCAGTTCTTC
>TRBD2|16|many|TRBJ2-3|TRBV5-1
CASSPTAGEYTDTQYF
TGCGCCAGCAGCCCTACGGCGGGGGAGTACACAGATACGCAGTATTTT
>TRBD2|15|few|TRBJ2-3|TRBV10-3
CAISEITSASDTQYF
TGTGCCATCAGTGAGATTACTAGCGCATCAGATACGCAGTATTTT
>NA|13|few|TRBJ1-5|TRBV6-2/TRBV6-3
CASSSTGFQPQHF
TGTGCCAGCAGTTCTACGGGGTTTCAGCCCCAGCATTTT
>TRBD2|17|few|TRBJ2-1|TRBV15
CATSSAPLAKGHNEQFF
TGTGCCACCAGCAGCGCACCACTAGCGAAGGGCCACAATGAGCAGTTCTTC
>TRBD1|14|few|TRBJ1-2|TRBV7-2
CATPEVTGGYGYTF
TGTGCCACCCCAGAAGTTACAGGGGGCTATGGCTACACCTTC
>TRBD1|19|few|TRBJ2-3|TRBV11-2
CASSLVYGGQVFSTDTQYF
TGTGCCAGCAGCTTAGTTTACGGTGGACAGGTCTTTAGCACAGATACGCAGTATTTT
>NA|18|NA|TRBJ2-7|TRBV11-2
CASSVGIPGLAQREEQYF
TGTGCCAGCAGTGTGGGGATCCCGGGACTCGCCCAACGAGAGGAGCAGTACTTC
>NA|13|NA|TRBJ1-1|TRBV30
CAWSNSIGGEAFF
TGTGCCTGGAGTAATAGCATCGGCGGTGAAGCTTTCTTT
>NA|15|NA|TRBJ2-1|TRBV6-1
CASSVTKDYYNEQFF
TGTGCCAGCAGTGTAACCAAAGACTATTACAATGAGCAGTTCTTC
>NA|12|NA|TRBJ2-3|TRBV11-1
CASRGWSDTQYF
TGTGCCAGCAGGGGGTGGTCGGATACGCAGTATTTT
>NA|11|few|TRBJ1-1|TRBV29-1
CSVDARTFAFF
TGCAGCGTTGATGCTCGGACTTTTGCTTTCTTT
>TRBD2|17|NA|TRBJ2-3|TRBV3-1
CASSQEAWTSGVNTQYF
TGTGCCAGCAGCCAAGAGGCCTGGACTAGCGGGGTTAACACGCAGTATTTT
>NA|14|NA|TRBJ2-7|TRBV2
CASTGRTEPYEQYF
TGTGCCAGCACCGGACGGACAGAACCCTACGAGCAGTACTTC
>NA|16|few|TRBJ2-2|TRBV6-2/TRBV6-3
CASSSWGRGKTGELFF
TGTGCCAGCAGTTCGTGGGGGCGAGGAAAAACCGGGGAGCTGTTTTTT
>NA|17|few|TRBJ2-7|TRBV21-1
CASWGTGALDIPYEQYF
NA
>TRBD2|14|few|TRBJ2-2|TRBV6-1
CASSGTSGTGELFF
TGTGCCAGCAGTGGGACTAGCGGGACCGGGGAGCTGTTTTTT
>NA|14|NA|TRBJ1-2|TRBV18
CASLADSTEYGYTF
TGTGCCAGCTTAGCGGACTCCACTGAATATGGCTACACCTTC
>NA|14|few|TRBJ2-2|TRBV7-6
CASSLAPGTGELFF
TGTGCCAGCAGCTTAGCGCCAGGGACCGGGGAGCTGTTTTTT
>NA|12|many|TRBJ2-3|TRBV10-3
CAISDRGDTQYF
TGTGCCATCAGTGATAGGGGGGATACGCAGTATTTT
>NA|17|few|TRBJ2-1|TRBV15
CATSIYGLQGRGNEQFF
TGTGCCACCAGCATATATGGACTGCAGGGGAGGGGCAATGAGCAGTTCTTC
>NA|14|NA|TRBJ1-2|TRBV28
CASCHMAGVYGYTF
TGTGCCAGCTGCCATATGGCAGGGGTCTATGGCTACACCTTC
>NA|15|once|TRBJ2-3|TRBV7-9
CASSLTRQFTDTQYF
TGTGCCAGCAGCTTAACGAGACAGTTCACAGATACGCAGTATTTT
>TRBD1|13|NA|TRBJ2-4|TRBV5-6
CASSSQKRTGGYF
TGTGCCAGCAGCTCACAGAAACGGACAGGGGGCTACTTC
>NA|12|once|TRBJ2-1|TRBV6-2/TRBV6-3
CASSYGQVRQFF
TGTGCCAGCAGTTATGGCCAGGTCCGGCAGTTCTTC
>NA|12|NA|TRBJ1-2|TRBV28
CASKGGDYGYTF
TGTGCCAGCAAAGGGGGAGACTATGGCTACACCTTC
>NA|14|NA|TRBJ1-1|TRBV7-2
CASSPEGQGRGAFF
TGTGCCAGCAGCCCCGAAGGCCAGGGAAGGGGAGCTTTCTTT
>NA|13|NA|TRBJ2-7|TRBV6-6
CASSRALAYEQYF
TGTGCCAGCAGTCGGGCCCTCGCCTACGAGCAGTACTTC
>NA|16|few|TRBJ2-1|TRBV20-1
CSAREGPSITYNEQFF
TGCAGTGCTAGAGAGGGGCCCTCTATAACCTACAATGAGCAGTTCTTC
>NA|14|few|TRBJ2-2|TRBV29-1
CSVDQGLLSGELFF
TGCAGCGTTGACCAGGGGTTACTCTCCGGGGAGCTGTTTTTT
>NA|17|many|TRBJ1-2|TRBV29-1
CSVPQGGRRGVDYGYTF
TGCAGCGTCCCTCAAGGGGGTCGAAGGGGCGTGGACTATGGCTACACCTTC
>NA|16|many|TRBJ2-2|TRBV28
CASSFWGRVSTGELFF
TGTGCCAGCAGTTTTTGGGGGCGCGTGAGCACCGGGGAGCTGTTTTTT
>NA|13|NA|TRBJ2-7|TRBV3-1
CASSRYVGDEQYF
TGTGCCAGCAGCCGGTATGTGGGGGACGAGCAGTACTTC
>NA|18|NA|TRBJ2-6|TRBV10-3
CAIRATVEPLSGANVLTF
TGTGCCATCAGAGCTACCGTCGAACCCCTCTCTGGGGCCAACGTCCTGACTTTC
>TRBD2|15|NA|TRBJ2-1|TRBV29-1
CSVEILAGAYNEQFF
TGCAGCGTTGAAATACTAGCGGGAGCCTACAATGAGCAGTTCTTC
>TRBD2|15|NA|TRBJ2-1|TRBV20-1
CSALPLAGGFNEQFF
TGCAGTGCTCTTCCCCTAGCGGGGGGATTCAATGAGCAGTTCTTC
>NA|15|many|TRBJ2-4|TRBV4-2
CASSQEGLARNIQYF
TGTGCCAGCAGCCAAGAAGGACTTGCCCGAAACATTCAGTACTTC
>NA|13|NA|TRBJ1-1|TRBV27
CASSLGCHTEAFF
TGTGCCAGCAGTTTGGGGTGCCACACTGAAGCTTTCTTT
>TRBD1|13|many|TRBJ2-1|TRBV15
CATSGDSRNEQFF
TGTGCCACCAGCGGGGACAGTCGGAATGAGCAGTTCTTC